The T cell receptor (beta chain) described here comes from a study of T cells in Graves' hyperthyroidism and ophthalmopathy. Study context: Peripheral blood sampling occurred at initial diagnosis, before any treatment.

The CDR3 extends over 14 amino acids. V was shortened by 6 bases and J by 1 base, with 12 bases between the two germline ends. Per the germline V gene, CDR1 is MNHNS and CDR2 is SASEGT. A note on this clonotype: Its antigen is not known.

General observations from the study: Median prediction lead before ophthalmopathy onset was 6.5 to 7 months with the model. The blood repertoire included most of the expanded thyroid clonotypes above 0.001.

Exclusion of patients followed from uncontrolled infection, other autoimmune disease, pregnancy or lactation. Template material for amplifying TCR beta CDR3 regions consisted of RNA transcripts. Primed by the HTBI set, a first-round RT-PCR was run on the TCR CDR3. From the multiplex PCR reads, TCRdb called clonotypes with MiXCR, one entry per CDR3 protein. The table lists hundreds of thousands of distinct CDR3 sequences, less than 25% of them singletons. This sequence was found in a woman between 25 and 40 years old with Graves' ophthalmopathy. The gene calls are TRBV6-1 and TRBJ1-2; D gene unclear. Sequenced sample: blood. The CDR3 DNA sequence: TGTGCCAGCAGAAGGCTCGGAGATAACTATGGCTACACCTTC. This codes for CASRRLGDNYGYTF.